The clone carrying this TCR beta chain was seen a handful of times. The antigen remains unidentified. These data come from a study of shared clonotypes between healthy human individuals. Free of recent acute infections or vaccinations, the donors were healthy HIV-negative adults. Across several immunoSEQ plates, the genomic DNA of each subset was split evenly. Sequenced by immunoSEQ multiplex PCR; TCRdb stores in-frame clones only, minus some. The sample carries 2 million to 2.5 million clones, approximately 96% recorded once. Overall study findings and caveats: The study generally estimated greater richness for naive than memory subsets.

The sequencing sample was made of naive CD4+ T cells sorted from blood. Subset indicated: CD45RA+ positively selected. The source of this sequence is a man aged 18-30 years in good health.

The CDR3 DNA is TGCGCCAGCAGCCAAGAGAACAGGGGCTCACCCCTCCACTTT. As protein: CASSQENRGSPLHF. The V and J genes are TRBV4-1 and TRBJ1-6; 7 bases are a match to TRBD1. Trimming cost V 0 bases and J 10 bases; bases outside gene matches: 3. Germline V lookup: CDR1 MGHRA, CDR2 YSYEKL. The CDR3 runs 14 residues.